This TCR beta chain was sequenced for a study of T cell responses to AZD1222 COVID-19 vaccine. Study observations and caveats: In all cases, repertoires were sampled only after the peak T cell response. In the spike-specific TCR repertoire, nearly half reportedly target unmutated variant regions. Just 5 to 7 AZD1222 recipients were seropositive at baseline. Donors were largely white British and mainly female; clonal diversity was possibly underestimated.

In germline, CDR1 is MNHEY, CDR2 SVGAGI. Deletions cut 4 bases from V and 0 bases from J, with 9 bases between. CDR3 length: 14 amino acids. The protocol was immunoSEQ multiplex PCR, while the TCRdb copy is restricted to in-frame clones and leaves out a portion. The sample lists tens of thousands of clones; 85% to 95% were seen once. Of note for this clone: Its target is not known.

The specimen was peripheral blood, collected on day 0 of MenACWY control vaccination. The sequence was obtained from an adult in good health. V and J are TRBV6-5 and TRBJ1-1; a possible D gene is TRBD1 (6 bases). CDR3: CASSSGHLNTEAFF. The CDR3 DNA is TGTGCCAGCAGTTCGGGACACTTGAACACTGAAGCTTTCTTT.